Reported below is one T cell receptor (beta chain). This entry comes from a study of blood T cell repertoires in COVID-19. Study context: Samples representing acute and convalescent COVID-19 were sourced from the United States, Italy and Spain. PBMCs, B-cell-depleted T cells, or T cells provided the cDNA or gDNA that made up the material.

Authors' methods: From reference gene primer amplification, estimates of nucleated cell counts were derived. The method was immunoSEQ multiplex PCR; TCRdb's version includes in-frame clones alone and lacks a portion of them. D and trimming come from the DNA, and the V and J calls and clone size come from that table. The sample holds under 150,000 clones, about 77% seen once. Germline CDR1 is SGHRS and CDR2 is YFSETQ. The CDR3 is made up of 14 amino acids. V was cut by 7 bases and J by 7 bases, with 18 bases left in between. The sample comprised peripheral blood. V is TRBV5-1 and J is TRBJ2-1; D is possibly TRBD1 (5 bases). The receptor comes from a man aged 55-75 years with acute or convalescent COVID-19. Here the CDR3 reads CASANVQGGNEQFF. CDR3 bases: TGCGCCAGCGCCAACGTGCAGGGTGGGAATGAGCAGTTCTTC.